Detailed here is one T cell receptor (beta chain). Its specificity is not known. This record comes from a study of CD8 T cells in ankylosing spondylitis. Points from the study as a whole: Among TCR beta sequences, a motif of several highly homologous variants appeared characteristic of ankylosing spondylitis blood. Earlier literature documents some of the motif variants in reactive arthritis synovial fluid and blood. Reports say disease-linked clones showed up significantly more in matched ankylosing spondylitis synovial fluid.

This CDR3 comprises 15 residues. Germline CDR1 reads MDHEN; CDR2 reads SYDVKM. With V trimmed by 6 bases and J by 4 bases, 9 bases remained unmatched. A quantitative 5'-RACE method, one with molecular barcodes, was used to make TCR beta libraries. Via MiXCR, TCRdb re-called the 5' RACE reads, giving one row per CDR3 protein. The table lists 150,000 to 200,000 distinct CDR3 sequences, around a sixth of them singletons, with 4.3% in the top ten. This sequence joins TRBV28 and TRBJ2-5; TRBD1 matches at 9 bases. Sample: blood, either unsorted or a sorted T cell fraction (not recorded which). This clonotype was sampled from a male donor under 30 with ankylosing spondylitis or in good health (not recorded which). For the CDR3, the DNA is TGTGCCAGCAGCCCCCCGGGACAGGGAGGAGAGACCCAGTACTTC. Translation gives CASSPPGQGGETQYF.